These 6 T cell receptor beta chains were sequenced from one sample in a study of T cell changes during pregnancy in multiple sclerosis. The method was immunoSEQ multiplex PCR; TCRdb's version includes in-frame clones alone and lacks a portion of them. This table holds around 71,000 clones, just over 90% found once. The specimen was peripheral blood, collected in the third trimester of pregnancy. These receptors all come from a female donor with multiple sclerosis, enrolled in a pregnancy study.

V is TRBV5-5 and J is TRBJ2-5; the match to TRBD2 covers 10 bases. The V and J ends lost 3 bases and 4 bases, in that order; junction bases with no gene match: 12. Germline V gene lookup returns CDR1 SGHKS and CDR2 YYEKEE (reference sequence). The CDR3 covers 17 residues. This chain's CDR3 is CASSSLAGSGGGETQYF. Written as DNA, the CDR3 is TGTGCCAGCAGCTCACTAGCGGGATCGGGAGGCGGAGAGACCCAGTACTTC.

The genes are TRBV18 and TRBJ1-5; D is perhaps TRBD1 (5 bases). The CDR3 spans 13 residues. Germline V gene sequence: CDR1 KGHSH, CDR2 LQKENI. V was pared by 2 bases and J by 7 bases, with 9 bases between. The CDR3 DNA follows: TGTGCCAGCTCACCATGGGGGGAACAGCCCCAGCATTTT. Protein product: CASSPWGEQPQHF.

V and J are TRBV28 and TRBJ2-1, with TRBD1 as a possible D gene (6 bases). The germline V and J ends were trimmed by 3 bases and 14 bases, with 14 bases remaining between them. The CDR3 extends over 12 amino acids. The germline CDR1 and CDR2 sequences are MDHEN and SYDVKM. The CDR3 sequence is CASSFGLAGEFF. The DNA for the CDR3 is TGTGCCAGCAGTTTCGGGCTGGCAGGGGAGTTCTTC.

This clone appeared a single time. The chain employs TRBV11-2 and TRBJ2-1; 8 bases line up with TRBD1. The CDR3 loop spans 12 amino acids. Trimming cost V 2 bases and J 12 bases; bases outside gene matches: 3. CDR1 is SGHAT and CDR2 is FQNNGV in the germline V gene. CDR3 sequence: CASSLTGTGQFF. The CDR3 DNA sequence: TGTGCCAGCAGCTTAACCGGGACAGGGCAGTTCTTC.

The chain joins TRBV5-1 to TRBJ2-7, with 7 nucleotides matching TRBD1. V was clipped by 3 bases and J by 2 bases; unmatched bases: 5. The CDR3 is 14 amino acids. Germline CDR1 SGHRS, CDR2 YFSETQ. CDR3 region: CASSWTGAPYEQYF. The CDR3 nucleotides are TGCGCCAGCAGCTGGACAGGCGCCCCCTACGAGCAGTACTTC.

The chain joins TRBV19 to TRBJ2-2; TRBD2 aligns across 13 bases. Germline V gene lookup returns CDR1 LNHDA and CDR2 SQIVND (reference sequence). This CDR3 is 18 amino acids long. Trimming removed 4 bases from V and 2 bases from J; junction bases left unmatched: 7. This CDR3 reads CASSKEGLAGKNTGELFF. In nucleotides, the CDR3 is TGTGCCAGTAGTAAAGAGGGACTAGCGGGAAAAAACACCGGGGAGCTGTTTTTT. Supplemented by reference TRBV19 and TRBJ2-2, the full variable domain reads DGGITQSPKYLFRKEGQNVTLSCEQNLNHDAMYWYRQDPGQGLRLIYYSQIVNDFQKGDIAEGYSVSREKKESFPLTVTSAQKNPTAFYLCASSKEGLAGKNTGELFFGEGSRLTVL.